The 21 T cell receptor beta chains reported below all come from one sample, sequenced in a study of tumor and adjacent non-tumor tissue in lung cancer. The template was RNA from unsorted bulk tissue. The library came from three nested PCR rounds adapted from ARM-PCR protocols. TCRdb re-analysed the multiplex PCR reads in MiXCR, keeping a single row per CDR3 protein. Of about 70,000 distinct CDR3 sequences in the sample, roughly 73% were seen once. Material: lung tumor tissue. The receptors originated from a man between 60 and 75 years old with non-small cell lung cancer.

Regarding this clonotype: At one end, the junction sequence differs from germline, possibly due to a read error. The rearrangement uses TRBV10-2 and TRBJ2-7; D possibly corresponds to TRBD2 (6 bases). The germline CDR1 and CDR2 sequences are WSHSY and SAAADI. The CDR3 contains 14 residues. Here the CDR3 DNA reads TGCGCCTGCAGTGACGGAGGGAATCCCTACGAGCAGTGCTTC. Its translation is CACSDGGNPYEQCF.

Regarding this clonotype: One junction end disagrees with the germline gene, perhaps due to a read error. The CDR3 DNA is TGTGCTAGCAGCTCGGGACAGGGGACCACTGAAGCTTTCTTT. Translation: CASSSGQGTTEAFF. This sequence joins TRBV5-6 and TRBJ1-1; TRBD1 agrees at 10 bases. Looked up from germline, CDR1 is SGHDT and CDR2 is YYEEEE. The CDR3 is 14 residues long.

On this clonotype itself: An end of the junction differs from the germline gene, which may be a read error. The chain uses TRBV6-5 and TRBJ2-1; possibly TRBD2 for D (7 bases). This CDR3 is built from 15 residues. Germline V gene data show CDR1 as MNHEY and CDR2 as SVGAGI. CDR3 DNA sequence: TGTGCCAGCAGTCTAGAGGGGGGGCCTTACAATGAGCAATTCTTC. Encoded protein: CASSLEGGPYNEQFF.

Regarding this clonotype: The junction shows a germline mismatch at one end, possibly a read error. V is TRBV28 and J is TRBJ2-1; TRBD2 matches at 9 bases. Germline V gene sequence: CDR1 MDHEN, CDR2 SYDVKM. The CDR3 contains 16 residues. CDR3: CASRPGLAEGYKEQFF. CDR3 coding DNA: TGTGCCAGCAGACCGGGACTAGCAGAGGGTTACAAAGAGCAGTTCTTC. Combining the CDR3 with reference TRBV28 and TRBJ2-1 gives the whole variable domain DVKVTQSSRYLVKRTGEKVFLECVQDMDHENMFWYRQDPGLGLRLIYFSYDVKMKEKGDIPEGYSVSREKKERFSLILESASTNQTSMYLCASRPGLAEGYKEQFFGPGTRLTVL.

Of note for this clonotype: One end of the junction is discordant with germline, which a read error may explain. The rearrangement uses TRBV10-2 and TRBJ2-2; 11 bases line up with TRBD1. The CDR3 contains 15 residues. Germline CDR1 and CDR2: WSHSY and SAAADI. The DNA of the CDR3 is TGCGCCAGCATCGCCGGACAGGGGGCGAGGGGGGAGCTGTTCTTT. Its translation: CASIAGQGARGELFF.

For this clonotype: This may stem from a read error, because a much larger clone lies one nucleotide away. This sequence joins TRBV6-1 and TRBJ1-2; D is unclear. CDR3 length equals 15 residues. V lost 4 bases and J 0 bases, leaving 12 bases between the germline ends. The germline V gene encodes CDR1 MNHNS and CDR2 SASEGT. CDR3 bases: TGTGCCAGCAGTGGGTGGTGGGGATCTAACTATGGCTACACCTTC. Amino acids: CASSGWWGSNYGYTF.

The rearrangement joins TRBV29-1 to TRBJ1-1; unclear D gene. This CDR3 is 13 amino acids long. Looked up from germline, CDR1 is SQVTM and CDR2 is ANQGSEA. V lost 7 bases and J 3 bases, leaving 15 bases between the germline ends. This CDR3 reads CSASVGSDTEAFF. The CDR3 region has the DNA TGCAGCGCATCGGTAGGGAGTGACACTGAAGCTTTCTTT.

A word on this clonotype: An end of the junction differs from the germline gene, which may be a read error. The chain recombines TRBV12-3 or TRBV12-4 with TRBJ1-2; D is possibly TRBD1 (5 bases). The CDR3 runs to 13 residues. The CDR3: CASSPWDGYGYSF. The CDR3 DNA is TGTGCCAGCTCTCCTTGGGACGGCTATGGCTACAGCTTC.

To note about this clonotype: Its ends do not fully match the called genes, so a read error is possible. The chain is built from TRBV6-2 or TRBV6-3 and TRBJ1-5, with D uncertain. Germline CDR1 reads MNHEY; CDR2 reads SVGEGT. This CDR3 has 13 residues. The DNA of the CDR3 is TGTGCCAGAAGTTACGGTGCGTTTCAGCTCCAGCACTTT. Its translation: CARSYGAFQLQHF.

The chain is built from TRBV28 and TRBJ2-6, with 12 bases that match TRBD1. CDR1 is MDHEN, CDR2 SYDVKM, per germline. The CDR3 sequence is 19 residues long. Trimming took 6 bases from V and 3 from J; bases not matched to a gene: 12. The CDR3 region has the DNA TGTGCCAGCAGACCCGGATCCGGGACAGGGGGCGTTGGGGCCAACGTCCTGACTTTC. Protein product: CASRPGSGTGGVGANVLTF.

This clonotype was seen a handful of times. This may stem from a read error, because a much larger clone lies one nucleotide away. The CDR3 loop reads CAWSSGTNQPQHF. The DNA for the CDR3 is TGTGCCTGGAGTTCGGGCACAAATCAGCCCCAGCATTTT. The chain uses TRBV30 and TRBJ1-5; no definite D call. The CDR3 runs to 13 residues. Germline-derived CDR1 and CDR2 are GTSNPN and SVGIG (reference sequence). Trimming left V 2 bases short and J 4 bases short, with 9 bases between. Variable domain in full (rest from reference TRBV30 and TRBJ1-5): SQTIHQWPATLVQPVGSPLSLECTVEGTSNPNLYWYRQAAGRGLQLLFYSVGIGQISSEVPQNLSASRPQDRQFILSSKKLLLSDSGFYLCAWSSGTNQPQHFGDGTRLSIL.

This clonotype was seen many times. The gene calls are TRBV6-6 and TRBJ2-1; D gene ambiguous. Deletions cut 0 bases from V and 10 bases from J, with 19 bases between. The CDR3 is 16 residues long. CDR1 is MNHNY, CDR2 SVGAGI, per germline (reference sequence). The chain's CDR3 is CASSYSNSAPGLEQFF. The CDR3 DNA follows: TGTGCCAGCAGTTACTCGAATTCTGCGCCGGGCCTCGAGCAGTTCTTC.

Comment on this clonotype: A much bigger clone sits one base away, suggesting this may be a read error. V usage is TRBV7-8 and J usage is TRBJ2-1; D gene unclear. Germline V CDR1 and CDR2: SGHVS, FQNEAQ. The V end was cut by 1 base, the J end by 6 bases, with 7 bases between. The CDR3 is made up of 13 amino acids. As DNA, the CDR3 is TGTGCCAGCAGCTTAGGTGAGCCCAATGAGCAGTTCTTC. Translating gives CASSLGEPNEQFF. The entire variable domain, with the rest obtained from reference TRBV7-8 and TRBJ2-1, is as follows: GAGVSQSPRYKVAKRGQDVALRCDPISGHVSLFWYQQALGQGPEFLTYFQNEAQLDKSGLPSDRFFAERPEGSVSTLKIQRTQQEDSAVYLCASSLGEPNEQFFGPGTRLTVL.

As to this clonotype: An end of the junction differs from the germline gene, which may be a read error. This chain links TRBV20-1 with TRBJ1-3; TRBD1 might be the D (5 bases). The CDR3 has 12 amino acids. In germline, CDR1 is DFQATT, CDR2 SNEGSKA (reference sequence). CDR3 DNA: TGCAATGCAAGACAGTCTGGTAACACCATATATTTT. It specifies CNARQSGNTIYF.

To note about this clonotype: A junction boundary mismatches the germline segment, possibly from a read error. V is TRBV6-1 and J is TRBJ2-2; D is possibly TRBD2 (5 bases). The CDR3 spans 14 residues. The germline gives CDR1 MNHNS, CDR2 SASEGT. The CDR3 here is CASSEVTSAGELFF. As DNA, the CDR3 is TGTGCCAGCAGTGAAGTAACTAGTGCCGGGGAACTGTTTTTT.

This clonotype occurred many times. This rearrangement joins TRBV20-1 to TRBJ2-7; 9 bases are shared with TRBD1. CDR1 is DFQATT, CDR2 SNEGSKA, per germline (reference sequence). CDR3 length: 13 residues. J lost 4 bases, V lost 6 bases, and 7 bases had no gene match. For the CDR3, the DNA is TGCAGTGCAAGGGGACAGGGTGGGTACGAGCAGTACTTC. It encodes CSARGQGGYEQYF.

The V and J genes are TRBV20-1 and TRBJ2-7; D is unclear. The CDR3 extends over 14 amino acids. Germline V CDR1 and CDR2: DFQATT, SNEGSKA (reference sequence). The CDR3 protein is CIAPKSRDVGEQYF. CDR3 nucleotide sequence: TGCATTGCCCCGAAGTCGCGAGACGTAGGAGAGCAGTACTTC.

This CDR3 is CASNERDGSDTGELFF. As DNA, the CDR3 is TGTGCCAGTAACGAAAGGGACGGTTCGGACACCGGGGAGCTGTTTTTT. The chain employs TRBV19 and TRBJ2-2; possibly TRBD1 or TRBD2 for D (5 bases each). The CDR3 is made up of 16 amino acids. V was cut by 7 bases and J by 3 bases, with 18 bases left in between. Germline CDR1 reads LNHDA; CDR2 reads SQIVND (reference sequence).

On this clonotype: The junction departs from germline at one end; a sequencing error may be responsible. V usage is TRBV20-1 and J usage is TRBJ2-3; D unclear. Germline values: CDR1 DFQATT, CDR2 SNEGSKA (reference sequence). The CDR3 contains 11 residues. The DNA of the CDR3 is TGCAATGCTTTGAACACAGTTACGCAGTATTTT. Translating gives CNALNTVTQYF.

This clonotype appeared many times. The chain uses TRBV7-9 and TRBJ2-7, with 8 positions matching TRBD2. CDR1 SEHNR and CDR2 FQNEAQ come from the germline V gene (reference sequence). The ends lost 2 bases at V and 5 bases at J; junction bases unmatched: 8. The CDR3 consists of 15 residues. The CDR3 bases are TGTGCCAGCAGCTTATTGGCGGGAGGATCGGACGAGCAGTACTTC. Protein product: CASSLLAGGSDEQYF. Full variable domain (missing parts from reference TRBV7-9 and TRBJ2-7): DTGVSQNPRHKITKRGQNVTFRCDPISEHNRLYWYRQTLGQGPEFLTYFQNEAQLEKSRLLSDRFSAERPKGSFSTLEIQRTEQGDSAMYLCASSLLAGGSDEQYFGPGTRLTVT.

About this clonotype: It is likely a read error, because the conserved phenylalanine at the end of the CDR3 is missing. CDR3 protein: CGSYSGLAEETQYL. In nucleotides, the CDR3 is TGTGGCAGCTATTCGGGACTAGCGGAAGAGACCCAGTACTTG. V and J are TRBV12-3 or TRBV12-4 and TRBJ2-5; 11 nucleotides align to TRBD2. CDR3 length: 14 amino acids.